Below, 16 T cell receptor beta chains from the same sample are listed, as sequenced in a study of regulatory T cells in long-lasting Graves disease. Building the TCR beta libraries relied on iRepertoire HTBI primers, and CDR3 regions underwent Arm-PCR. TCRdb reprocessed the multiplex PCR reads with MiXCR, giving one entry per CDR3 protein. The repertoire holds about 530,000 distinct CDR3 sequences, with around 16% as singletons. Sample time point: newly diagnosed GD, antithyroid drugs for less than 3 months. Preparation of the TCR library used RNA extracted from PBMCs. These same records also appear under a second study, on T cells in Graves' hyperthyroidism and ophthalmopathy.

Sequenced material: peripheral blood mononuclear cells (PBMCs), taken at new diagnosis, from a patient treated with antithyroid drugs. Source of these receptors: a woman aged 35-60 years with Graves disease.

In its sample, this clonotype was seen many times. The V call is TRBV6-1, the J call TRBJ1-1; D gene ambiguous. Germline V gene sequence: CDR1 MNHNS, CDR2 SASEGT. V was clipped by 4 bases and J by 3 bases, with 9 bases between them. The CDR3 consists of 13 residues. The CDR3 DNA reads TGTGCCAGCAGTGCTTGGGCTGACACTGAAGCTTTCTTT. The encoded protein is CASSAWADTEAFF.

This clonotype showed up many times. This chain joins TRBV7-3 and TRBJ2-1; D is undetermined. Germline V gene data show CDR1 as SGHTA and CDR2 as FQGTGA. The CDR3 length is 16 residues. V lost 1 base and J lost 4, with 14 bases in between. CDR3 sequence (DNA): TGTGCCAGCAGCTTAAGGCGGATAGGTCAATACAATGAGCAGTTCTTC. It specifies CASSLRRIGQYNEQFF.

This clonotype was picked up a small number of times. V gene TRBV19 combines with J gene TRBJ1-4, with D perhaps matching TRBD1 (5 bases). The CDR3 has 15 amino acids. V was cut by 3 bases and J by 5 bases, with 13 bases left in between. Per germline, CDR1 LNHDA and CDR2 SQIVND (reference sequence). CDR3 residues: CASSMRGWKNEKLFF. CDR3 DNA sequence: TGTGCCAGTAGTATGAGGGGATGGAAAAATGAAAAACTGTTTTTT.

CDR3 loop: CASSYTGAGGYGYTF. CDR3 sequence (DNA): TGTGCCAGCAGTTACACAGGGGCCGGGGGCTATGGCTACACCTTC. This chain joins TRBV6-9 and TRBJ1-2, with 7 nucleotides matching TRBD1. Germline V gives CDR1 MNHGY, CDR2 SVAAGI. J gave up 4 bases and V 3 bases, and 8 bases lay outside the gene matches. The CDR3 loop spans 15 amino acids.

There are many counts of this clonotype. The chain uses TRBV11-2 and TRBJ1-4; D may be TRBD1 (6 bases). The CDR3 totals 13 residues. V was shortened by 5 bases and J by 16 bases, with 20 bases between the two germline ends. Germline lookup yields CDR1 SGHAT and CDR2 FQNNGV. In DNA form, the CDR3 reads TGTGCCAGCAGCCCGGAAGGACAGCCGGCTCCGTTTTTT. Protein: CASSPEGQPAPFF.

This clonotype was counted between two and nine times. The chain links TRBV4-1 to TRBJ2-7, with D possibly TRBD1 on 6 matching bases. This CDR3 is built from 13 residues. Per germline, CDR1 MGHRA and CDR2 YSYEKL. The V end was cut by 3 bases, the J end by 5 bases, with 11 bases between. CDR3 loop: CASSQPGTHEQYF. DNA of the CDR3: TGCGCCAGCAGCCAGCCAGGGACACACGAGCAGTACTTC.

This clonotype was seen at least ten times. The chain carries TRBV27 and TRBJ1-1, with 10 bases fitting TRBD1. Per the germline V gene, CDR1 is MNHEY and CDR2 is SMNVEV (reference sequence). V was clipped by 3 bases and J by 11 bases; unmatched bases: 3. This CDR3 contains 12 residues. The CDR3: CASSFGTGDAFF. CDR3 nucleotide sequence: TGTGCCAGCAGTTTCGGGACAGGGGATGCTTTCTTT.

Note on this clonotype: A single base separates this from a much larger clone, so it may be a read error. This chain joins TRBV6-2 or TRBV6-3 and TRBJ2-3; D remains ambiguous. Trimming took 7 bases from V and 1 from J, leaving 9 bases between them. Germline loops: CDR1 MNHEY, CDR2 SVGEGT. The CDR3 sequence is 13 residues long. The CDR3 loop reads CASIMRRTDTQYF. CDR3 DNA sequence: TGTGCCAGCATTATGCGGCGCACAGATACGCAGTATTTT.

In its sample, this clonotype was seen many times. V gene TRBV12-3 or TRBV12-4 combines with J gene TRBJ2-5; TRBD2 matches at 8 bases. V shed 0 bases, J shed 5 bases, and the junction held 11 bases outside the gene matches. This CDR3 has 17 amino acids. The CDR3 region has the DNA TGTGCCAGCAGTTTAGCGGTGGGGCTAGCGGGTGGTGAGACCCAGTACTTC. Its translation is CASSLAVGLAGGETQYF.

This clonotype has a single count. J is TRBJ1-3 and V is TRBV3-1; TRBD1 might be the D (5 bases). The CDR3 length is 14 residues. The germline gives CDR1 LGHDT, CDR2 YNNKEL (reference sequence). The V and J ends lost 4 bases and 3 bases respectively, with 10 bases between them. CDR3 loop: CASSPPGDGNTIYF. CDR3 bases: TGTGCCAGCAGCCCCCCGGGGGATGGAAACACCATATATTTT.

The gene calls are TRBV3-1 and TRBJ1-5; D gene unclear. Germline CDR1 LGHDT, CDR2 YNNKEL (reference sequence). This CDR3 is 14 amino acids long. V lost 2 bases and J 2 bases, leaving 7 bases between the germline ends. CDR3 residues: CASSQTRGNQPQHF. The CDR3 bases are TGTGCCAGCAGCCAAACGAGGGGCAATCAGCCCCAGCATTTT. The full variable domain, completed using reference TRBV3-1 and TRBJ1-5, is DTAVSQTPKYLVTQMGNDKSIKCEQNLGHDTMYWYKQDSKKFLKIMFSYNNKELIINETVPNRFSPKSPDKAHLNLHINSLELGDSAVYFCASSQTRGNQPQHFGDGTRLSIL.

J is TRBJ2-2 and V is TRBV6-1, with D tentatively TRBD2 (5 bases). Per the germline V gene, CDR1 is MNHNS and CDR2 is SASEGT. There are 14 residues in the CDR3. Trimming removed 8 bases at V and 5 bases at J, with 15 bases between. CDR3 DNA: TGTGCCAGCGTTTCGGGGATCAGGACCGGGGAGCTGTTTTTT. Protein sequence: CASVSGIRTGELFF.

The sample holds a few counts of this clonotype. This rearrangement joins TRBV7-2 to TRBJ1-1, with D perhaps TRBD1 (6 bases). Germline V CDR1 and CDR2: SGHTA, FQGNSA. This CDR3 region has 15 residues. V lost 5 bases and J 3 bases, leaving 16 bases between the germline ends. DNA for the CDR3: TGTGCCAGCAGCCCGTCGCGGGACACATACACTGAAGCTTTCTTT. Amino acids: CASSPSRDTYTEAFF.

This clonotype was found many times. The chain uses TRBV3-1 and TRBJ1-3; D not resolved. The CDR3 loop spans 15 amino acids. V was shortened by 1 base and J by 0 bases, with 7 bases between the two germline ends. CDR1 and CDR2 from the germline V gene are LGHDT and YNNKEL (reference sequence). The CDR3 region is CASSQGTSSGNTIYF. Here the CDR3 DNA reads TGTGCCAGCAGCCAAGGGACTTCCTCTGGAAACACCATATATTTT.

This clonotype was seen only a few times. The CDR3 sequence is CATGREGGGQPQHF. For the CDR3, the DNA is TGTGCCACCGGAAGGGAGGGGGGTGGACAGCCCCAGCATTTT. The V gene is TRBV27, the J gene TRBJ1-5, with TRBD1 as a possible D gene (6 bases). The CDR3 has 14 amino acids. V was shortened by 10 bases and J by 7 bases, with 20 bases between the two germline ends. CDR1 and CDR2 from the germline V gene are MNHEY and SMNVEV (reference sequence).

The table lists this clonotype with a few counts. The genes are TRBV7-2 and TRBJ1-2; TRBD1 is a possible D gene (5 bases). This CDR3 is built from 18 residues. Between the trimmed V and J ends, which lost 5 bases and 5 bases, there was a span of 27 bases. CDR1 and CDR2 from the germline V gene are SGHTA and FQGNSA. The chain's CDR3 is CASSQHNPTVTPVYGYTF. In nucleotides, the CDR3 is TGTGCCAGCAGCCAGCACAATCCGACAGTCACTCCAGTTTATGGCTACACCTTC. Full variable domain (rest looked up from reference TRBV7-2 and TRBJ1-2): GAGVSQSPSNKVTEKGKDVELRCDPISGHTALYWYRQSLGQGLEFLIYFQGNSAPDKSGLPSDRFSAERTGGSVSTLTIQRTQQEDSAVYLCASSQHNPTVTPVYGYTFGSGTRLTVV.